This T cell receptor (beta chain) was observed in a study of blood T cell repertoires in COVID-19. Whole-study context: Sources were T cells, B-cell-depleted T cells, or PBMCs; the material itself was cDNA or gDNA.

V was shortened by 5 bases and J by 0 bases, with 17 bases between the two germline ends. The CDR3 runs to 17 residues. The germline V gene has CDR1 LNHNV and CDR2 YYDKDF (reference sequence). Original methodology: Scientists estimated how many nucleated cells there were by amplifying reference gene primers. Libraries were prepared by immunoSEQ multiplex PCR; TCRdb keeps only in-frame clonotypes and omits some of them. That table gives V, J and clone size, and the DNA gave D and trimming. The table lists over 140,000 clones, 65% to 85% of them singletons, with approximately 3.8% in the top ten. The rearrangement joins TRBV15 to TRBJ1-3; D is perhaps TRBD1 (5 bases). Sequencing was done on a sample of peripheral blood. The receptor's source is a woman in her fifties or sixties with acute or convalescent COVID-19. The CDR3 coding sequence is TGTGCCACCAGCCCCCGCCAGGGTAGCTTCTCTGGAAACACCATATATTTT. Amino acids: CATSPRQGSFSGNTIYF.